The entry below describes one T cell receptor (beta chain). Its binding antigen is unknown. No base quality values were provided; no much bigger clone lies one nucleotide off. The CDR3, from cysteine to phenylalanine, totals 15 residues. Here the CDR3 DNA is all that survives: 45 bases in frame from base 1. V is shortened by 0 bases, J by 0 bases, and the region joining them spans 10 bases. Via the germline V gene, CDR1 is SGHRS and CDR2 YFSETQ. The data stem from a study of cytomegalovirus exposure and HLA in healthy donors (dated by TCRdb to the late 2010s). A note on the overall study: An earlier analysis of several hundred of the donors reported roughly 300 Gb of sequence data and 117 million unique TCR beta sequences obtained from around 180 million T cells. Roughly five DR-DQ haplotypes were handled as single units for association and clustering, since linkage in the cohort was strong. Rather than using new phenotypic data, the later analysis identified candidate immune exposures from TCR beta sequences and from how often those sequences occurred across donors. In a later analysis, previously published TCR beta repertoires from 666 donors were re-analyzed and high-resolution HLA genotyping was added so that TCR occurrence patterns could be studied. An earlier analysis of 500 to 750 of the donors applied high-throughput TCR beta sequencing to assess whether each TCR beta V gene segment acted as functional or pseudogenic. The T cell repertoires of some 670 subjects were profiled by immunosequencing and related to cytomegalovirus serostatus. The study was designed to test whether signatures of past pathogen exposure could be identified by cataloging public T cell receptors. The genetic ancestry cluster associated with self-reported Caucasian donors included 65% to 90% of the roughly 380 genotyped donors. Approximately 310 gigabases of sequencing data and approximately 92 million unique TCR sequences made up an early release that covered several hundred HLA-typed donors. To predict cytomegalovirus infection status, the study brought together high-throughput TCR immunosequencing, statistical association of individual TCRs with disease status, and machine learning. Among about 410 genotyped donors of the cohort, an average of approximately 240,000 unique TCR beta nucleotide sequences was sequenced per donor, of which roughly 17% were non-productive. Donor age, sex, ethnicity and CMV serostatus were collected together with the repertoire data. Both class I and class II loci were covered by HLA typing, at four-digit resolution. Typing coverage varied by locus: roughly 629-640 donors for A, B, C, DRB1 and DQB1; more than 500 for DQA1; around 610 for DPA1; 450 to 480 for DPB1. Every repertoire in the discovery cohort had been generated on one and the same sequencing platform. In addition to the first cohort of approximately 650 subjects, a separate validation cohort of approximately 130 different subjects was used. A later genetic analysis took genome-wide SNP genotypes for about 55% of the roughly 670 donors and used that subset as a discovery cohort.

Libraries were made using the immunoSEQ multiplex PCR assay. For the multiplex PCR, a mixture combining 60 forward primers for TCR Vbeta segments and 13 reverse primers for TCR Jbeta segments was used. Amplification of the CDR3 region of rearranged TCR beta genes was performed with a multiplex PCR assay on genomic DNA. The amplified TCR beta libraries were sequenced on the Illumina HiSeq System as 87-base-pair reads. In the source study's methods: Across the 500 to 850 repertoires, a later analysis counted some 80 million unique TCR beta chains, 9.5 million to 12 million of which were shared by at least two donors. Raw reads were error-corrected and collapsed into unique sequences with a nearest-neighbor algorithm that merged closely related sequences to remove PCR and sequencing errors. Alignment of CDR3 sequences to IMGT reference sequences was used to assign V, D and J gene segments. For a sequence to be retained, a match of at least six nucleotides was required to both a V gene segment and a J gene segment. Rearrangements were classified as productive when the CDR3 lacked stop codons and remained in frame with V and J, and all other rearrangements were classified as non-productive. CDR3 was defined according to IMGT convention as the region running from the second conserved V-encoded cysteine to the conserved J-encoded phenylalanine. In an earlier analysis of approximately 500 of the donors, sequences lacking an unambiguous match to a single V gene segment were excluded. In an earlier analysis of 450 to 700 of the donors, V segments were called functional above 56.7% productive rearrangements and were called segregating when the between-donor standard deviation exceeded 5%. A statistical classification framework was developed to diagnose cytomegalovirus status using the catalog of TCR beta chain sequences. A later analysis assigned V and J genes by comparing TCR nucleotide sequences with IMGT/GENE-DB human TR gene sequences. In a later analysis, CDR3 sequences and most-parsimonious VDJ recombination scenarios were assigned using the TCRdist pipeline. In a later analysis, every TCR beta chain was defined by the combination of its CDR3 amino acid sequence and its V-gene family, and reads without a unique V-gene family were dropped. As a way to deal with suspected cross-contamination and a sequencing artifact, a later analysis dropped more than 500 nucleotide sequences that were highly shared and had low generation probability. In a later analysis, a clonal expansion index was calculated for each public chain from normalized within-repertoire ranks of inferred template counts. In a later analysis, generation probabilities were computed with a VDJ recombination model fitted to out-of-frame rearrangements, and the resulting probabilities were checked against IGoR. A later analysis scored TCR-TCR, TCR-HLA and TCR-CMV co-occurrence with hypergeometric tests, applying a repertoire-size bias correction to TCR pairs. To estimate false discovery rates, a later analysis permuted the HLA or CMV assignments 20 times. In a later analysis, co-occurring TCRs were grouped using DBSCAN, with TCRdist sequence similarity added in when clustering inside HLA-allele-positive subsets. Co-occurrence clustering excluded repertoires with fewer than 30,000 or more than 120,000 public chains, plus five with anomalous nucleotide sharing. Drawn from immuneACCESS, this table holds only the in-frame rearrangements with V and J called that TCRdb kept. Clones are partly lost; checked studies trace under half to an unresolved V gene and leave the rest unexplained. V, J and clone size were drawn from that table, and D and trimming were deduced from the DNA. Here the sample has 160,000 or so clones; around four fifths occur a single time. The ten top clones hold around 1.9% of the sample.

The full study reports these points: When HLA alleles, especially DR and DQ, strongly co-occurred, attributing TCR associations to individual alleles was difficult. A cluster of highly shared sequence variants was judged likely to be a technical artifact of the sequencing pipeline. According to a later analysis, parvovirus B19, influenza, CMV and Epstein-Barr virus appeared linked to several top co-occurrence clusters. A later analysis found that HLA-associated TCR beta chains were more clonally expanded and had lower generation probabilities than equally common non-associated chains. At a false discovery rate of 0.05, a later analysis linked about 17,000 TCR beta sequences to specific HLA alleles. In vitro tests confirmed that a few of the cytomegalovirus-associated TCR beta chains recognize cytomegalovirus antigens. The classifier was reported to diagnose cytomegalovirus status with high specificity and sensitivity in both the original cohort and the validation cohort. While some public TCRs were present in many individuals, most TCR sequences turned up only very rarely across donors. The study listed 150 to 200 TCR beta chains as associated with cytomegalovirus. According to a later analysis, most CMV-associated TCR beta chains appeared to be HLA-restricted, and the HLA associations seemed to be driven largely by CMV exposure. Immune exposure information for the cohort was limited to CMV serostatus. An association between a missense DCLRE1C variant and V-gene and J-gene trimming of TCR beta chains was found in a later genetic analysis and replicated in an independent cohort. Because the 87-base-pair reads could not distinguish some IMGT-functional V segments, including TRBV6-2 and TRBV6-3, those segments were excluded. A further reported finding was that TCR beta sequences accurately predicted the HLA-A and HLA-B alleles for most subjects in the first cohort. In a later analysis, the rate of TCR association differed among HLA loci, with DRB1 alleles having the most associated TCRs and HLA-C alleles having the fewest. Because counts were too low, some 16 rarely observed V segments, including chromosome 9 orphons, were excluded from the earlier analysis of several hundred of the donors. Correlated functional status among segregating V segments might reflect linkage disequilibrium, but an unknown experimental factor could not be ruled out. The authors suggested that the approach could potentially be generalized to other disease states and immunological phenotypes. The presence/absence analyses assumed that sequencing depth was roughly uniform across donors, and that assumption may not be true. A later genetic analysis reported fewer N-insertions in productive TCRs among donors in an Asian-associated ancestry cluster than the 666-donor mean. Broadly in line with IMGT annotations, most TCR beta V segments showed up in productive rearrangements about 87% or about 30% of the time in an earlier analysis of 450 to 600 of the donors. Because HLA typing was missing for some donors at each locus, association tests included only the typed subset. Only TCR beta chains were sequenced in this cohort, and the absence of alpha or paired-chain data limited detectable features.

The cohort comprised 550 to 700 healthy bone marrow donors. At the time of sampling, every cohort member was nominally healthy, though immune exposures that went unrecorded were likely present. The donor tested CMV seronegative and was one of the 352 seronegative cohort members. Each donor provided a peripheral blood sample, and peripheral blood mononuclear cells were used for TCR beta sequencing. Genomic DNA was extracted from the blood cell samples with the Qiagen DNeasy Blood Extraction Kit. The sample taken for sequencing was PBMCs. The chain uses TRBV5-1 and TRBJ2-7; the D gene cannot be named for sure. This receptor was obtained from a man between 18 and 29 years old in good health and CMV-seronegative. The CDR3: CASSLDGEISYEQYF. The DNA sequence reads TGCGCCAGCAGCTTGGACGGAGAGATCTCCTACGAGCAGTACTTC. Reference TRBV5-1 and TRBJ2-7 genes cover what lies past the CDR3, so the full variable domain is KAGVTQTPRYLIKTRGQQVTLSCSPISGHRSVSWYQQTPGQGLQFLFEYFSETQRNKGNFPGRFSGRQFSNSRSEMNVSTLELGDSALYLCASSLDGEISYEQYFGPGTRLTVT.